This entry features one TCR beta chain sequence. Many counts were recorded for this clone. The antigen this receptor binds is unknown. The read stops 3 residues short of the end of the CDR3; the missing end is completed from the germline J gene. For sequencing input, CVID and control samples contributed equivalent amounts of genomic DNA. For every sample, a 60 bp segment covering the rearranged TCRbeta CDR3 region was amplified and then sequenced. The immunoSEQ assay, a bias-corrected multiplex PCR combined with high-throughput sequencing, was used to amplify TCRbeta. For the original study's pipeline: Every unique nucleotide sequence counted as a clone and was annotated with V, D and J genes, copy number and frequency. Sequences were labeled productive if in frame, and non-productive if out of frame or containing stop codons. Clonality was calculated from Shannon's entropy as previously described. The predicted amino acid sequences of productive clones were used to derive mean CDR3 Kyte-Doolittle hydropathy. Hierarchical clustering of scaled V gene usage was performed with the R hclust function using Manhattan distance and complete linkage. To assess clone sharing by CDR3 amino acid sequence, 12 repertoires per group were resampled over 100 rounds. The repertoires were searched for about 70 published EBV-specific TCRbeta sequences and about 240 published CMV-specific TCRbeta sequences. A couple of CVID samples that yielded fewer than 10,000 sequences were excluded from the analysis, so roughly 42 CVID repertoires were retained. The immuneACCESS repertoire file appears here via TCRdb, limited to in-frame rearrangements. These files lack a portion of the clones; in checked studies, under half of the deficit traces to unresolved V genes, and the cause of the others is not known. V, J and clone size are taken as reported in that table, and D and trimming were inferred from the DNA itself. In this sample the table shows approximately 40,000 clones, and no singletons are among them. The ten biggest clones cover under 11% of the sample.

These data belong to a study of T cell clonality in common variable immunodeficiency (dated by TCRdb to between 2014 and 2017). General findings and caveats noted by the study authors: Patient heterogeneity within the CVID cohort put limits on correlating repertoire features with clinical complications. Although equal DNA input was used, an average of about 75,000 unique sequences per sample was obtained for controls, compared with about 31,547 for CVID samples. According to the authors, figuring out what caused the increased clonality in CVID would require sequencing the repertoires of T cell subpopulations. Increased TCRbeta clonality was found in CVID subjects compared with healthy controls (t-test p = 0.018), with the increase being most characteristic of about a third of subjects. CVID TCRbeta sequences were reported to have fewer deletions and N-nucleotide insertions and to lack highly modified clones with 13 or more V deletions. CVID subjects shared fewer TCRbeta clones with each other than healthy controls did (p < 0.0001).

Predominantly Caucasian heritage was noted among both the CVID patients and the healthy controls. Heparinized peripheral whole blood samples of roughly 5 to 8.5 ml were obtained from each donor. Genomic DNA from adults with common variable immune deficiency (CVID) and from healthy adult controls was the source for sequencing TCRbeta CDR3 repertoires. There were 22 healthy adult volunteers in the control group (around twelve female and 10 or so male), ranging in age from about 20 to 70 years, with a mean age of approximately 34. Diluted blood was density-centrifuged over Hypaque 1077 or Ficoll-Paque to isolate peripheral blood mononuclear cells. Unsorted mononuclear cells served as the source of genomic DNA, which was extracted either by Qiagen column purification or by a centrifugation-based method. Reading the germline V gene (reference sequence) gives CDR1 MNHEY and CDR2 SMNVEV. From the cysteine up to the phenylalanine, the CDR3 has a length of 16 residues. Sequencing covers 39 bases of the CDR3, shown here with the frame starting at base 1.

The origin of this receptor is a person aged 18 to 69 in good health. The chain was built from TRBV27 and TRBJ1-6, with the identity of the D gene unclear. Sequences were obtained from peripheral blood mononuclear cells. The CDR3 region reads CASSLSGLTPPPSLHF. The DNA read from the CDR3 is TGTGCCAGCAGTTTGTCAGGATTAACACCACCCCCCTCC.